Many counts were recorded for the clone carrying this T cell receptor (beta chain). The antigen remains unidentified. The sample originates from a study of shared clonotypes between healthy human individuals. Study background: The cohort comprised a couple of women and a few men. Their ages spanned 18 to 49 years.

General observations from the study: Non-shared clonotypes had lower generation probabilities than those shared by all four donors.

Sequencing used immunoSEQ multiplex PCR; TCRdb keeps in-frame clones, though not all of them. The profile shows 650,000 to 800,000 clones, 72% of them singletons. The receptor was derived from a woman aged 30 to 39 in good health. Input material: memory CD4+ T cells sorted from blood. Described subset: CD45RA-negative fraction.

DNA of the CDR3: TGCGCCAGCAGTGAGGGACTAGCGGGAATCTACGAGCAGTACTTC. The encoded protein is CASSEGLAGIYEQYF. The genes are TRBV10-1 and TRBJ2-7; 12 bases map to TRBD2. Per the germline V gene, CDR1 is WNHNN and CDR2 is SYGVQD (reference sequence). V trimming: 2 bases; J trimming: 3 bases; junction bases outside the gene matches: 2. The CDR3 length is 15 residues.